Each of the 5 T cell receptor beta chains below was sequenced from the same sample in a study of blood T cell repertoires in COVID-19. Clones were read by immunoSEQ multiplex PCR, and TCRdb kept only the in-frame ones, dropping some. The repertoire holds just under 100,000 clones, with about 82% as singletons. Material for sequencing was peripheral blood. All receptors come from an older woman in a cohort sampled during active or convalescent COVID-19.

The J gene is TRBJ2-3, the V gene TRBV10-3, with D possibly being TRBD2 (5 bases). The CDR3 has 17 residues. Trimming took off 0 bases at V and 3 bases at J, with 16 bases between the two ends. Germline V gene sequence: CDR1 ENHRY, CDR2 SYGVKD. The CDR3 protein is CAISESYMNGKTDTQYF. The DNA for the CDR3 is TGTGCCATCAGTGAGTCTTACATGAACGGGAAAACAGATACGCAGTATTTT.

The chain links TRBV5-1 to TRBJ2-2; 7 bases fit TRBD1. CDR3 length: 16 residues. Germline V gene lookup returns CDR1 SGHRS and CDR2 YFSETQ. Trimming took 2 bases from V and 4 from J; bases not matched to a gene: 8. CDR3 bases: TGCGCCAGCAGCTTTTCAGAGGGGGCTATCACCGGGGAGCTGTTTTTT. Translating gives CASSFSEGAITGELFF.

This clone came up once. This chain connects TRBV6-4 to TRBJ2-2, with TRBD1 matching over 7 bases. J gave up 0 bases and V 3 bases, and 4 bases lay outside the gene matches. Germline V gives CDR1 MRHNA, CDR2 SNTAGT. This CDR3 is 16 amino acids long. CDR3 in amino acids: CASSEQGSTNTGELFF. The CDR3 DNA sequence: TGTGCCAGCAGTGAACAGGGGTCAACGAACACCGGGGAGCTGTTTTTT.

This clone was observed a few times. In DNA, the CDR3 is TGTGCCAGTAGTCGGGGACTAGTCTCCTACAATGAGCAGTTCTTC. Encoded protein: CASSRGLVSYNEQFF. The V call is TRBV19, the J call TRBJ2-1; TRBD2 aligns across 8 bases. The CDR3 length is 15 residues. Germline CDR1 is LNHDA and CDR2 is SQIVND (reference sequence). Germline trimming cut 5 bases from V and 0 bases from J; bases unmatched to any gene: 3. The entire variable domain, with the rest obtained from reference TRBV19 and TRBJ2-1, is as follows: DGGITQSPKYLFRKEGQNVTLSCEQNLNHDAMYWYRQDPGQGLRLIYYSQIVNDFQKGDIAEGYSVSREKKESFPLTVTSAQKNPTAFYLCASSRGLVSYNEQFFGPGTRLTVL.

Here the CDR3 DNA reads TGTGCCAGCAGCAAAGGACCAAGACAGGGAAGTAGCAATCAGCCCCAGCATTTT. Protein sequence: CASSKGPRQGSSNQPQHF. V and J are TRBV21-1 and TRBJ1-5; the table's D call of TRBD1 was not tested on the DNA. TRBV21-1 is a recognized pseudogene. The CDR3 loop spans 18 amino acids.